This TCR beta chain originates from a study of shared clonotypes between healthy human individuals. Study-wide results and caveats: Between a few donors, naive CD4 clonotypes were shared at a level of about 5%. Non-shared clonotypes displayed generation probabilities falling below those of clonotypes present in all four donors.

CDR1 SGHAT and CDR2 FQNNGV come from the germline V gene. The CDR3 is made up of 13 amino acids. V shed 5 bases and J shed 6 bases, with 11 bases lying between them. Sequenced by immunoSEQ multiplex PCR; TCRdb stores in-frame clones only, minus some. The table records around 2,000,000 clones, about 95% of them present only once. Turning to this clone: Antigen specificity is unknown.

The source of this sequence is a man younger than 35 in good health. The sequenced sample consisted of naive CD4+ T cells sorted from blood. Documented subset: CD45RA+ positively selected. J is TRBJ2-1 and V is TRBV11-2; possible D gene TRBD1, 6 bases. The CDR3 sequence: CASSIQGANEQFF. CDR3 coding DNA: TGTGCCAGCAGCATACAGGGAGCCAATGAGCAGTTCTTC.